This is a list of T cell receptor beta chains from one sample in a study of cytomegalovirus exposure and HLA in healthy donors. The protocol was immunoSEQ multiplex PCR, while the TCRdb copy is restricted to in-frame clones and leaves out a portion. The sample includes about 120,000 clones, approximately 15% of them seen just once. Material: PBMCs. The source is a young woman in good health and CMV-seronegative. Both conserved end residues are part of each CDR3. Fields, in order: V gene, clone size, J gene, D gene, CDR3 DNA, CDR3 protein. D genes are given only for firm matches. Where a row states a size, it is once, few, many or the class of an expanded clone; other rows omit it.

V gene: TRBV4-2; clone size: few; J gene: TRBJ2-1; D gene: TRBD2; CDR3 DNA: TGTGCCAGCAGCCAACTACTAGCGGGAGAATTCCAGGATTACAATGAGCAGTTCTTC; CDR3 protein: CASSQLLAGEFQDYNEQFF
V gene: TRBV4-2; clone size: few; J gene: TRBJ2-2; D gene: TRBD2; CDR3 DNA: TGTGCCAGCAAACTAGCGGGAGACACCGGGGAGCTGTTTTTT; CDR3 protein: CASKLAGDTGELFF
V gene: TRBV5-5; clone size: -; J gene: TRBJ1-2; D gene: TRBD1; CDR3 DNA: TGTGCCAGCAGCTTGGACCAGGGGGCCCAGTGGGGCTACACCTTC; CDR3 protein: CASSLDQGAQWGYTF
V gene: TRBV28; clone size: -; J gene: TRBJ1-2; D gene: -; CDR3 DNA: TGTGCCAGCAGCATGGACAGCTACTATGGCTACACCTTC; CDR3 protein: CASSMDSYYGYTF
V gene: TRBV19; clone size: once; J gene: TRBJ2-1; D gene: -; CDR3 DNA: TGTGCCAGTAGTAAACCTGTCGGGAGTGGGTACAATGAGCAGTTCTTC; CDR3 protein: CASSKPVGSGYNEQFF
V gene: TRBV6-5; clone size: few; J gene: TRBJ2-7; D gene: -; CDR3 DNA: TGTGCCAGCGGGCGGACAGAGACCTACGAGCAGTACTTC; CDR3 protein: CASGRTETYEQYF
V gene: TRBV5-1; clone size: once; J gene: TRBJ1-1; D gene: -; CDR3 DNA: TGCGCCGGCAGCTTGGAGGGGTCCTGGGCTTTCTTT; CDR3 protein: CAGSLEGSWAFF
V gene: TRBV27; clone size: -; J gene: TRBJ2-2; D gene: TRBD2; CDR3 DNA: TGTGCCACCCAGGGACTAGGCCCAGCCGGGGAGCTGTTTTTT; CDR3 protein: CATQGLGPAGELFF
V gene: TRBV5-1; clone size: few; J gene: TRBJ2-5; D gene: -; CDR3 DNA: TGCGCCAGCAGCTTTCCAGGGGCCCAAGAGACCCAGTACTTC; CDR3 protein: CASSFPGAQETQYF
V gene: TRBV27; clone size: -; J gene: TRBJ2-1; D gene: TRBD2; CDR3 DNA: TGTGCCAGCAGTTTCTCGCTTACTAGCGGCCACGGTAATGAGCAGTTCTTC; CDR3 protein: CASSFSLTSGHGNEQFF
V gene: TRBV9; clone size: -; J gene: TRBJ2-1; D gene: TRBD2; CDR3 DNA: TGTGCCAGCAGCGTAAGAGCGACTAGCGGGAGGGACGAGCAGTTCTTC; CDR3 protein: CASSVRATSGRDEQFF